This T cell receptor (beta chain) was sequenced during a study of blood T cell repertoires in COVID-19. The wider study: What the recovered Cohort 3 donors had was two negative PCRs, clearance, or symptom resolution. The analysed material was cDNA or gDNA that came from T cells, B-cell-depleted T cells, or PBMCs.

Here immunoSEQ multiplex PCR was the method, and the copy in TCRdb shows in-frame clones only, minus some. The sample contains over 130,000 clones, over 70% of which appear only once. CDR1 and CDR2 from the germline V gene are MNHEY and SVGEGT. V was pared by 0 bases and J by 4 bases, with 10 bases between. This CDR3 has 15 residues. The sample taken for sequencing was PBMCs or T cells enriched from blood (not recorded which). The source of this sequence is a man in his forties or fifties in a cohort exposed to, infected with or recovered from COVID-19 (not recorded which). The V gene is TRBV6-2 or TRBV6-3, the J gene TRBJ1-5; no reliable D call. CDR3 DNA: TGTGCCAGCAGTTACTCGGGCCCTGGGAATCAGCCCCAGCATTTT. Its translation is CASSYSGPGNQPQHF.